These T cell receptor beta chains were read from a single sample in a study of T-cell reconstitution after alpha-beta-depleted transplantation in children. TCRdb reprocessed the PCR reads via MiXCR and lists one record per CDR3 protein. The sample includes over 450,000 distinct CDR3 sequences, about 10% of them seen just once. The specimen was PBMCs, collected before TCRalphabeta/CD19-depleted stem cell transplant. The source of these receptors is a child aged 2-15 years with inherited bone marrow failure, due to receive a stem cell transplant. The CDR3 runs from the conserved cysteine through the conserved F or W. Each record gives: V gene, clone size, D gene, J gene, CDR3 length, CDR3 DNA, CDR3 protein. D genes are given only for firm matches. Some rows mark clone size as missing; the rest say once, few, many or name a class of expanded clone.

>TRBV7-9|many|TRBD1|TRBJ1-1|14
TGTGCCAGCAGCCCCCGGACAGGGACCACTGAAGCTTTCTTT
CASSPRTGTTEAFF
>TRBV18|NA|TRBD1|TRBJ2-1|16
TGTGCCAGCTCACCACGCGTTTCAGGGGGCTACAATGAGCAGTTCTTC
CASSPRVSGGYNEQFF
>TRBV6-5|many|TRBD2|TRBJ2-1|14
TGTGCCAGCAGTTACGGGACTAGCTACAATGAGCAGTTCTTC
CASSYGTSYNEQFF
>TRBV21-1|many|NA|TRBJ2-3|15
TGTGCCAGCAGCATATACTCCGGGGTTAGCACGACGCAGTATTTT
CASSIYSGVSTTQYF
>TRBV12-3/TRBV12-4|many|TRBD2|TRBJ2-1|16
TGTGCCATTAAGCCCCTGGGACTAGCGGTCTACAATGAGCAGTTCTTC
CAIKPLGLAVYNEQFF
>TRBV12-3/TRBV12-4|NA|NA|TRBJ1-1|15
TGTGCCAGCAGTTTGGTGATGGTGGCGGGGGCTGAAGCTTTCTTT
CASSLVMVAGAEAFF
>TRBV24-1|NA|NA|TRBJ2-2|14
TGTGCCACCAGTGGTATACCGAACACCGGGGAGCTGTTTTTT
CATSGIPNTGELFF
>TRBV20-1|NA|NA|TRBJ2-1|13
TGCAGTGCTAGAGTTCCTTTACCTAATGAGCAGTTCTTC
CSARVPLPNEQFF
>TRBV6-1|many|TRBD2|TRBJ2-3|16
TGTGCCAGCAGTGGAGTACTAGCGGGACGCACAGATACGCAGTATTTT
CASSGVLAGRTDTQYF
>TRBV7-8|many|TRBD2|TRBJ2-7|16
TGTGCCAGCAGCCCCGAGAGTCCTAGCGGGAATTGGGAGCAGTACTTC
CASSPESPSGNWEQYF
>TRBV20-1|many|NA|TRBJ1-1|13
TGCAGTGCTCAGGAGGACCTGAACACTGAAGCTTTCTTT
CSAQEDLNTEAFF
>TRBV20-1|NA|NA|TRBJ2-7|12
TGCAGTGCGGGCGGACGAACCTACGAGCAGAACTTC
CSAGGRTYEQNF
>TRBV5-1|many|TRBD2|TRBJ2-1|17
TGCGCCAGCAGCTTGGGGTCGGGACTAAGCTCCTACAATGAGCAGTTCTTC
CASSLGSGLSSYNEQFF
>TRBV2|many|NA|TRBJ2-1|12
TGTGCCAGCAGCGGCCCGAGCAATGAGCAGTTCTTC
CASSGPSNEQFF
>TRBV6-5|many|TRBD2|TRBJ2-2|15
TGTGCCAGCAGTTACGTTTTAGCGGGCACCGGGGAGCTGTTTTTT
CASSYVLAGTGELFF
>TRBV20-1|many|TRBD1|TRBJ2-7|17
TGCAGTGCTCACCGTTTCGCCCCGGGACAGGGCTCCTACGAGCAGTACTTC
CSAHRFAPGQGSYEQYF
>TRBV12-3/TRBV12-4|NA|NA|TRBJ1-2|12
TGTGCCAGCAGTTTAATCTACTATGGCTACACCTTC
CASSLIYYGYTF
>TRBV4-3|many|TRBD2|TRBJ2-7|15
TGCGCCAGCAGCCAAGAGGGCGGGGGAGAATACGAGCAGTACTTC
CASSQEGGGEYEQYF
>TRBV12-3/TRBV12-4|many|TRBD2|TRBJ2-3|14
TGTGCCAGCAGTCAAGCGGGATACACAGATACGCAGTATTTT
CASSQAGYTDTQYF
>TRBV10-3|many|TRBD2|TRBJ2-1|16
TGTGCCATCGGGGGGACTAGCATTTTACGCTACAATGAGCAGTTCTTC
CAIGGTSILRYNEQFF
>TRBV12-3/TRBV12-4|many|NA|TRBJ2-1|13
TGTGCCAGCAACCGGGGATTAGACAATGAGCAGTTCTTC
CASNRGLDNEQFF
>TRBV6-2/TRBV6-3|many|TRBD1|TRBJ1-4|16
TGTGCCAGCAGCCTACTACCGGGACAGGGAGATGAAAAACTGTTTTTT
CASSLLPGQGDEKLFF
>TRBV3-1|few|TRBD2|TRBJ2-1|17
TGTGCCAGCAGCCAAGAAGGGAGCGGGAGTTTCAACAATGAGCAGTTCTTC
CASSQEGSGSFNNEQFF
>TRBV10-3|many|TRBD1|TRBJ1-6|14
TGTGCCATCGCCCCGGGACAGGGAAATTCACCCCTCCACTTT
CAIAPGQGNSPLHF
>TRBV28|many|NA|TRBJ2-2|14
TGTGCCAGCAGCTTGACAGGGAACACCGGGGAGCTGTTTTTT
CASSLTGNTGELFF
>TRBV19|NA|NA|TRBJ1-2|14
TGTGCCAGTAGTATTCGGGGCGGTACCTATGGCTACACCTTC
CASSIRGGTYGYTF
>TRBV5-1|many|TRBD1|TRBJ2-2|16
TGCGCCAGCAGGAAGCTACAGGGGCCGGACACCGGGGAGCTGTTTTTT
CASRKLQGPDTGELFF
>TRBV12-3/TRBV12-4|NA|NA|TRBJ2-2|15
TGTGCCAGCAGTTTAGGTAGCAGCGACACCGGGGAGCTGTTTTTT
CASSLGSSDTGELFF
>TRBV12-3/TRBV12-4|many|NA|TRBJ2-2|14
TGTGCCAGCAGTCCCCAAAGCGGCCGCGGGGAGCTGTTTTTT
CASSPQSGRGELFF
>TRBV11-2|few|TRBD1|TRBJ2-7|15
TGTGCCAGCAGCTTAGCAGACAGGGGGCGGAACGAGCAGTACTTC
CASSLADRGRNEQYF
>TRBV4-2|NA|NA|TRBJ2-7|14
TGTGCCAGCAGCCAAATAGCGGACGCCTACGAGCAGTACTTC
CASSQIADAYEQYF
>TRBV12-3/TRBV12-4|many|NA|TRBJ1-2|17
TGTGCCAGCAGTTTAGCTCCAGGGACCCTAGATAACTATGGCTACACCTTC
CASSLAPGTLDNYGYTF
>TRBV20-1|many|TRBD1|TRBJ2-2|14
TGCAGTGCTTGCCCCGACAGGGCGACCGGGGAGCTGTTTTTT
CSACPDRATGELFF
>TRBV5-6|few|NA|TRBJ2-5|16
TGTGCCAGCAGCTGGGGGGCGGGGCGGTACCAAGAGACCCAGTACTTC
CASSWGAGRYQETQYF
>TRBV4-2|many|NA|TRBJ2-7|14
TGTGCCAGCAGCCAAGTGGGGGGGCGCGACGAGCAGTACTTC
CASSQVGGRDEQYF
>TRBV6-1|NA|NA|TRBJ2-5|13
TGTGCCAGCAGTGAAGGGCGCGGAGAGACCCAGTACTTC
CASSEGRGETQYF
>TRBV7-2|few|NA|TRBJ2-1|12
TGTGCCAGCAGAACACCATACAATGAGCAGTTCTTC
CASRTPYNEQFF
>TRBV12-3/TRBV12-4|many|TRBD2|TRBJ2-7|14
TGTGCCAGCAGTGGAATTAGGACTAGCGAGAAGCAGTACTTC
CASSGIRTSEKQYF
>TRBV4-1|many|NA|TRBJ1-5|18
TGCGCCAGCAGCCAAGATGGGGGAATAACTCGTAGCAATCAGCCCCAGCATTTT
CASSQDGGITRSNQPQHF
>TRBV11-2|many|NA|TRBJ2-1|15
TGTGCCAGCAGCTTAACCCAACTAGTTCCAGGAGAGCAGTTCTTC
CASSLTQLVPGEQFF
>TRBV6-5|many|TRBD2|TRBJ2-2|18
TGTGCCAGCAGCGGACTAGCGGGAGGGCATTTCGTCACCGGGGAGCTGTTTTTT
CASSGLAGGHFVTGELFF
>TRBV6-2/TRBV6-3|NA|TRBD2|TRBJ2-3|17
TGTGCCAGCAGCCTACTAGCGGGAGGGCCGTGGGCAGATACGCAGTATTTT
CASSLLAGGPWADTQYF
>TRBV7-9|many|NA|TRBJ1-4|14
TGTGCCAGCAGTCTGCCCGGGGATGGCGAAAAACTGTTTTTT
CASSLPGDGEKLFF
>TRBV28|many|TRBD1|TRBJ2-7|15
TGTGCCAGCATCCGGAGGGGGACAGGGAGATACGAGCAGTACTTC
CASIRRGTGRYEQYF
>TRBV20-1|few|TRBD1|TRBJ2-5|14
TGCAGTGCTAGGGAGACAGGGGGAGTGGAGACCCAGTACTTC
CSARETGGVETQYF
>TRBV27|NA|NA|TRBJ2-1|16
TGTGCCAGCAGTTACCGGGCCCCTAGCTCCTACAATGAGCAGTTCTTC
CASSYRAPSSYNEQFF
>TRBV12-3/TRBV12-4|few|TRBD2|TRBJ2-5|19
TGTGCCAGCAGCCGAAGACTAGCGTTCGGAGATAGGCGGCAAGAGACCCAGTACTTC
CASSRRLAFGDRRQETQYF
>TRBV29-1|few|NA|TRBJ2-1|11
TGCAGCGTCGCGACTAGCAATGAGCAGTTCTTC
CSVATSNEQFF
>TRBV4-3|many|TRBD1|TRBJ1-6|16
TGCGCCAGCAGCCAAGACCGGACAGGATCTAATTCACCCCTCCACTTT
CASSQDRTGSNSPLHF
>TRBV20-1|many|NA|TRBJ2-7|12
TGCAGTGCCCCCGACATCCGCTACGAGCAGTACTTC
CSAPDIRYEQYF
>TRBV10-3|NA|NA|TRBJ2-7|15
TGTGCCATCAGTGAGTCTGGCGGAGCGGCCTACGAGCAGTACTTC
CAISESGGAAYEQYF
>TRBV11-2|NA|TRBD2|TRBJ2-5|16
TGTGCCAGCAGCTTATATGCTAGCGGGGTCCAAGAGACCCAGTACTTC
CASSLYASGVQETQYF
>TRBV7-9|many|NA|TRBJ2-7|13
TGTGCCAGCAGCGCCCGGAGGGCGGGCGAGCAGTACTTC
CASSARRAGEQYF
>TRBV7-2|many|NA|TRBJ1-6|15
TGTGCCAGCAGCTCACAGGGTTTTGGGAATTCACCCCTCCACTTT
CASSSQGFGNSPLHF
>TRBV12-3/TRBV12-4|many|TRBD2|TRBJ2-4|18
TGTGCCAGCAGTCCCCGAGGGGCTAGCGGCGTAGCCAAAAACATTCAGTACTTC
CASSPRGASGVAKNIQYF
>TRBV28|many|NA|TRBJ2-1|13
TGTGCCAGCAGTCGACGACTATACAATGAGCAGTTCTTC
CASSRRLYNEQFF
>TRBV10-3|many|NA|TRBJ2-7|13
TGTGCCATGCGGACAGACAACTCCTACGAGCAGTACTTC
CAMRTDNSYEQYF
>TRBV3-1|many|NA|TRBJ1-6|18
TGTGCCAGCACCCCGAAAGTTCGGACACGCTCCTATAATTCACCCCTCCACTTT
CASTPKVRTRSYNSPLHF